This T cell receptor (beta chain) was found in a study of blood T cells in healthy people across ages. A J-beta primer mix and a sample-barcoded 5' primer were used in a second PCR of about 7 to 12 cycles. MiXCR, run by TCRdb on the 5' RACE reads, gives a single entry per CDR3 protein. The sample lists around 780,000 distinct CDR3 sequences, more than 55% occurring once. Per the germline V gene, CDR1 is MNHEY and CDR2 is SMNVEV (reference sequence). The CDR3 consists of 13 residues. Trimming at V came to 5 bases and at J to 6 bases, leaving 7 bases not matched to a gene. The TCR was taken from a man aged 40-49 years in good health. The sample consisted of blood. J is TRBJ2-7 and V is TRBV27, with 7 bases aligning to TRBD1. The CDR3 nucleotides are TGTGCCAGCAGTATTGCGAGGGGGCGCGAGCAGTACTTC. It codes for CASSIARGREQYF.